Below, 5 T cell receptor beta chains from the same sample are listed, as sequenced in a study of T cells after yellow fever vaccination. Using its own MiXCR run on the 5' RACE reads, TCRdb lists one record per CDR3 protein. The sample has 620,000 or so distinct CDR3 sequences, approximately 13% seen once. This specimen was PBMCs, taken on the day of the yellow fever booster vaccination. The receptors were gathered from a man aged 25-45 years who received the YFV17D yellow fever vaccine.

The chain links TRBV5-1 to TRBJ2-2; 11 nucleotides line up with TRBD1. Trimming cost V 6 bases and J 7 bases; bases outside gene matches: 11. Germline V CDR1 and CDR2: SGHRS, YFSETQ. The CDR3 totals 16 residues. In DNA form, the CDR3 reads TGCGCCAGCACACAGCGGACAGGGGGCGTTGGCGGGGAGCTGTTTTTT. It specifies CASTQRTGGVGGELFF. Supplemented by reference TRBV5-1 and TRBJ2-2, the full variable domain reads KAGVTQTPRYLIKTRGQQVTLSCSPISGHRSVSWYQQTPGQGLQFLFEYFSETQRNKGNFPGRFSGRQFSNSRSEMNVSTLELGDSALYLCASTQRTGGVGGELFFGEGSRLTVL.

In its sample, this clonotype was seen a few times. The chain carries TRBV9 and TRBJ2-2; no clear D gene. The germline CDR1 and CDR2 sequences are SGDLS and YYNGEE. CDR3 size: 13 residues. The ends were cut back, 0 bases at V and 5 bases at J, with 5 bases in the middle. CDR3 sequence reads: CASSVAGTGELFF. As DNA, the CDR3 is TGTGCCAGCAGCGTAGCTGGGACCGGGGAGCTGTTTTTT. The full variable domain, with the rest looked up from reference TRBV9 and TRBJ2-2, is DSGVTQTPKHLITATGQRVTLRCSPRSGDLSVYWYQQSLDQGLQFLIQYYNGEERAKGNILERFSAQQFPDLHSELNLSSLELGDSALYFCASSVAGTGELFFGEGSRLTVL.

This clonotype was recorded a few times. This chain joins TRBV15 and TRBJ1-2; D perhaps matches TRBD1 (6 bases). CDR1 LNHNV and CDR2 YYDKDF come from the germline V gene (reference sequence). Deletions cut 4 bases from V and 0 bases from J, with 9 bases between. This CDR3 is 14 amino acids long. CDR3 DNA: TGTGCCACCAGCAAAGGGGGAGCTAACTATGGCTACACCTTC. Amino acid sequence: CATSKGGANYGYTF. Supplemented by reference TRBV15 and TRBJ1-2, the full variable domain reads DAMVIQNPRYQVTQFGKPVTLSCSQTLNHNVMYWYQQKSSQAPKLLFHYYDKDFNNEADTPDNFQSRRPNTSFCFLDIRSPGLGDTAMYLCATSKGGANYGYTFGSGTRLTVV.

V and J are TRBV30 and TRBJ2-5; perhaps TRBD1 as D (5 bases). The germline gives CDR1 GTSNPN, CDR2 SVGIG (reference sequence). V was shortened by 1 base and J by 3 bases, with 6 bases between the two germline ends. CDR3 length equals 12 residues. The CDR3 here is CAWSEGEETQYF. Here the CDR3 DNA reads TGTGCCTGGAGTGAAGGGGAAGAGACCCAGTACTTC.

This clonotype was counted a few times. This chain joins TRBV12-3 or TRBV12-4 and TRBJ2-1; 9 positions agree with TRBD1. The CDR3 spans 15 residues. With 5 bases clipped from V and 2 bases from J, the junction kept 4 bases outside the gene matches. CDR3 region: CASSQRQGAYNEQFF. DNA for the CDR3: TGTGCCAGCAGTCAACGACAGGGGGCCTACAATGAGCAGTTCTTC.